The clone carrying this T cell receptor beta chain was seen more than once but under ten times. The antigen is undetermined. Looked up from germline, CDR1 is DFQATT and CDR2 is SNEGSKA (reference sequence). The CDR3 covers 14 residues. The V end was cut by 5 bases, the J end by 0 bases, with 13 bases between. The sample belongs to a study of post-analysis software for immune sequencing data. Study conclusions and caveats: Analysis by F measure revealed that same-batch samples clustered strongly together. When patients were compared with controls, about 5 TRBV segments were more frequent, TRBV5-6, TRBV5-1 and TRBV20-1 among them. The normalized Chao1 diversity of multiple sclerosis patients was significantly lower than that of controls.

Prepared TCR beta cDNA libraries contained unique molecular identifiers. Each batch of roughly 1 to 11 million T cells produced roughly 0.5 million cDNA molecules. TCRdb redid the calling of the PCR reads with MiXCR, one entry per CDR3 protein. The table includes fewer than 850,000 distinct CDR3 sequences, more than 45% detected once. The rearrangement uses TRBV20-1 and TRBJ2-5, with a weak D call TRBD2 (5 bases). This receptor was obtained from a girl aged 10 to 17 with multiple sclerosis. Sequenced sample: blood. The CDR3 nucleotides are TGCAGTGCTTTAGGACTCACCCACCAAGAGACCCAGTACTTC. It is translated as CSALGLTHQETQYF.